The entry that follows covers one TCR beta chain sequence. The germline V and J ends were trimmed by 1 base and 0 bases, with 7 bases remaining between them. The CDR3 contains 15 residues. Germline V lookup: CDR1 LGHDT, CDR2 YNNKEL (reference sequence). These data originate in a study of blood T cell repertoires in COVID-19. The study recruited people aged about 18 to 95 years across more than 20 US areas. Source study methods: Cell counts per sample came from amplifying reference gene primers. TCRdb's copy holds only in-frame clones and misses some; the assay was immunoSEQ multiplex PCR. V, J and clone size are taken as reported in that table, and D and trimming were inferred from the DNA itself. The sample shows approximately 200,000 clones, approximately 86% of them seen only once.

The receptor was derived from a man aged 18 to 30 with acute COVID-19. The sample taken for sequencing was PBMCs or T cells enriched from blood (not recorded which). The chain has TRBV3-1 (or the pseudogene TRBV3-2) and TRBJ2-1; D gene unclear. CDR3 protein: CASSQAVISYNEQFF. CDR3 nucleotides: TGTGCCAGCAGCCAAGCGGTGATCTCCTACAATGAGCAGTTCTTC.